This record looks at one T cell receptor beta chain sequence and its context. Its target is not known. A second PCR, run for 7 to 11 cycles, used a sample-barcoded 5' primer plus a J-beta primer mix. A single record per CDR3 protein comes from TCRdb applying MiXCR to the 5' RACE reads. The sample has 380,000 or so distinct CDR3 sequences, over 45% seen once. There were healthy Caucasian individuals from Russia, aged about 6 to 95, serving as donors. This CDR3 has 14 amino acids. The V gene's germline CDR1 is SGHAT and CDR2 FQNNGV. Trimming removed 0 bases at V and 8 bases at J, with 13 bases between. The record originates from a study of blood T cells in healthy people across ages. Findings of the study overall: Unknown donor CMV status possibly confounded expanded clonotype changes.

The sequencing input was blood. The V gene is TRBV11-2, the J gene TRBJ1-2; possibly TRBD1 for D (5 bases). This TCR was recovered from a man aged 60 to 75 in good health. The CDR3 region is CASSLDRQAGGYTF. The CDR3 DNA sequence: TGTGCCAGCAGCTTAGATCGGCAGGCAGGGGGCTACACCTTC.